The sequence of this TCR beta chain was determined in a study of blood T cell repertoires in COVID-19 (dated by TCRdb to 2018 to 2020). For context, the study as a whole: Samples covering the acute and convalescent phases of COVID-19 were provided by collaborators in the United States, Italy and Spain. The prospective study material was composed of cDNA or gDNA derived from T cells, B-cell-depleted T cells, or PBMCs. The dataset comprised deeply sampled blood TCRbeta repertoires from subjects exposed to, actively infected with, or recovered from COVID-19. The repertoires were made available in a free public database intended to serve as a resource for research on the immune response to SARS-CoV-2. Samples came from the ongoing ImmuneRACE study (first 160 participants) plus 1,254 subjects from 6 global collaborators. The sample metadata nearly always contained a de-identified subject ID, COVID-19 status, age in years and sex. HLA class I and class II types, where available, came from metadata supplied by the sample provider rather than from assay-based typing.

Paper-wide results and their limitations: The quantity of clinical and demographic metadata differed by source and by participant and was supplied without curation.

Here V drops 4 bases and J drops 7 bases, and the junction holds 9 bases not matched to any gene. The CDR3 numbers 15 residues from cysteine through phenylalanine. The entry retains the CDR3 DNA only, 45 bases that are in frame from base 1. CDR1 ENHRY and CDR2 SYGVKD were looked up in the germline V gene. The immunoSEQ Assay, a bias-controlled multiplex PCR, was used to amplify TCRbeta CDR3 regions from genomic DNA. In the authors' own workflow: The number of nucleated cells in each sample was estimated by amplification of reference gene primers within the assay. To quantify the absolute abundance of each unique TCRbeta CDR3 rearrangement, sequence reads were collapsed and filtered. For each sample, productive Simpson clonality was calculated as the square root of Simpson's diversity index across productive rearrangements. In its TCRdb copy, this immuneACCESS table keeps in-frame sequences only and misses some clones. Where compared with another copy, unresolved V genes explain less than half of these, and the others have no known cause. The V and J calls and the clone size are those of that table, but D and trimming were determined from the DNA. The sample table holds approximately 300,000 clones, of which more than 70% were seen once. The ten most abundant clones make up 5% to 7.5% of the sample.

Another Seattle source contributed samples from volunteer blood donors who had recovered from COVID-19. Whole blood was collected in K2EDTA tubes by collaborating institutions according to the institutions' own protocols. For TCRbeta analysis, collaborator samples were shipped as frozen whole blood, as isolated PBMCs, or as DNA extracted from either sample type. With regard to this clone: It lacks a known antigen. Base qualities are missing; no much larger clone stands one base away.

This receptor was obtained from a man in his late teens or twenties who had recovered from COVID-19. The sequencing sample was made of peripheral blood. Recombination joined TRBV10-3 with TRBJ2-1; 8 junctional bases match TRBD2. The bases are TGTGCCATCAGTGTTAGCGGGACTGTTGGGAATGAGCAGTTCTTC. This gives the protein CAISVSGTVGNEQFF.